The rows below give T cell receptor beta chains drawn from one sample of a study of cytomegalovirus exposure and HLA in healthy donors. The data were produced by immunoSEQ multiplex PCR, yet TCRdb's version contains in-frame clones alone and is incomplete. The sample carries about 170,000 clones, roughly 80% recorded once. Material: PBMCs. Source of these receptors: a male donor in good health and CMV-seronegative. Both conserved end residues are part of each CDR3. The order of the fields is CDR3 length, V gene, D gene, clone size, J gene, CDR3 protein, CDR3 DNA. D genes are given only for firm matches. Clone size is stated in some rows and not others, as once, few, many or a class when expanded.

length: 15
V: TRBV5-1
D: .
size: .
J: TRBJ1-1
CDR3: CASSLDRTANTEAFF
DNA: TGCGCCAGCAGCTTGGACAGGACAGCGAACACTGAGGCTTTCTTT

length: 14
V: TRBV5-1
D: .
size: .
J: TRBJ2-5
CDR3: CASSPGTLGETQYF
DNA: TGCGCCAGCAGCCCCGGGACACTCGGGGAGACCCAGTACTTC

length: 13
V: TRBV6-5
D: TRBD1
size: .
J: TRBJ1-2
CDR3: CASSPDRNYGYTF
DNA: TGTGCCAGCAGTCCGGACAGGAACTATGGCTACACCTTC

length: 15
V: TRBV5-4
D: TRBD2
size: .
J: TRBJ2-1
CDR3: CASSSTGGSYNEQFF
DNA: TGTGCCAGCAGCTCAACGGGGGGCTCCTACAATGAGCAGTTCTTC

length: 15
V: TRBV7-2
D: .
size: .
J: TRBJ1-6
CDR3: CASSPQRGMHSPLHF
DNA: TGTGCCAGCAGCCCCCAACGAGGGATGCATTCACCCCTCCACTTT

length: 13
V: TRBV19
D: .
size: few
J: TRBJ2-4
CDR3: CASSELAKNIQYF
DNA: TGTGCCAGTAGCGAGCTAGCCAAAAACATTCAGTACTTC

length: 15
V: TRBV19
D: .
size: .
J: TRBJ2-5
CDR3: CASSGTGGPGETQYF
DNA: TGTGCCAGTAGTGGGACGGGGGGCCCCGGTGAGACCCAGTACTTC

length: 13
V: TRBV6-5
D: .
size: few
J: TRBJ2-7
CDR3: CASSYGTDLAQYF
DNA: TGTGCCAGCAGTTACGGGACTGACCTCGCGCAGTACTTC

length: 13
V: TRBV7-2
D: .
size: .
J: TRBJ2-1
CDR3: CASSLTTGYEQFF
DNA: TGTGCCAGCAGCTTAACCACAGGGTATGAGCAGTTCTTC

length: 15
V: TRBV6-1
D: .
size: .
J: TRBJ1-1
CDR3: CASSVLPTANTEAFF
DNA: TGTGCCAGCAGTGTCCTTCCGACTGCGAACACTGAAGCTTTCTTT

length: 13
V: TRBV19
D: TRBD1
size: .
J: TRBJ1-1
CDR3: CASSKTGSTEAFF
DNA: TGTGCCAGTAGTAAGACAGGGAGCACTGAAGCTTTCTTT

length: 15
V: TRBV6-5
D: .
size: .
J: TRBJ1-6
CDR3: CASSPNRFPSSPLHF
DNA: TGTGCCAGCAGCCCGAACAGGTTCCCCAGTTCACCCCTCCACTTT

length: 16
V: TRBV11-1
D: .
size: .
J: TRBJ2-7
CDR3: CASSLKQVSPSYEQYF
DNA: TGTGCCAGCAGCTTAAAACAGGTCTCCCCCTCCTACGAGCAGTACTTC

length: 15
V: TRBV5-5
D: TRBD1
size: .
J: TRBJ1-2
CDR3: CASSPGQGVNYGYTF
DNA: TGTGCCAGCAGCCCGGGACAGGGGGTCAACTATGGCTACACCTTC

length: 18
V: TRBV10-3
D: .
size: .
J: TRBJ2-6
CDR3: CAIQSRGLTDSGANVLTF
DNA: TGTGCCATCCAATCACGCGGGCTTACTGACTCTGGGGCCAACGTCCTGACTTTC

length: 18
V: TRBV9
D: TRBD2
size: few
J: TRBJ2-1
CDR3: CASSLTSGGAGLYNEQFF
DNA: TGTGCCAGCAGCCTCACTAGCGGGGGGGCCGGTTTGTACAATGAGCAGTTCTTC

length: 16
V: TRBV5-4
D: TRBD2
size: .
J: TRBJ2-2
CDR3: CASSGSSGRYTEELFF
DNA: TGTGCCAGCAGCGGATCTAGCGGGAGATACACCGAGGAGCTGTTTTTT

length: 16
V: TRBV2
D: TRBD2
size: .
J: TRBJ2-1
CDR3: CASSEYLSSGVNEQFF
DNA: TGTGCCAGCAGTGAGTATTTGTCTAGCGGGGTGAATGAGCAGTTCTTC

length: 15
V: TRBV2
D: TRBD2
size: .
J: TRBJ2-3
CDR3: CASSRLAGDQDTQYF
DNA: TGTGCCAGCAGTCGACTAGCGGGGGACCAAGATACGCAGTATTTT

length: 14
V: TRBV30
D: TRBD1
size: .
J: TRBJ1-6
CDR3: CAWRQGRINSPLHF
DNA: TGTGCCTGGAGACAGGGGAGGATTAATTCACCCCTCCACTTT

length: 15
V: TRBV7-9
D: TRBD2
size: .
J: TRBJ2-3
CDR3: CASSERLAGADTQYF
DNA: TGTGCCAGCAGCGAGAGACTAGCGGGGGCAGATACGCAGTATTTT

length: 16
V: TRBV18
D: .
size: .
J: TRBJ1-4
CDR3: CASSPNSYTTNEKLFF
DNA: TGTGCCAGCTCACCAAACTCCTATACAACTAATGAAAAACTGTTTTTT

length: 14
V: TRBV6-5
D: .
size: .
J: TRBJ2-6
CDR3: CASSYVGGKGLLTF
DNA: TGTGCCAGCAGTTACGTGGGCGGGAAGGGCCTCCTGACTTTC

length: 14
V: TRBV7-6
D: TRBD1
size: .
J: TRBJ2-7
CDR3: CASSSEGQGNEQYF
DNA: TGTGCCAGCAGCTCCGAAGGACAGGGGAACGAGCAGTACTTC

length: 15
V: TRBV9
D: .
size: .
J: TRBJ2-2
CDR3: CASSPRAGTVGELFF
DNA: TGTGCCAGCAGCCCACGTGCAGGGACTGTCGGGGAGCTGTTTTTT

length: 16
V: TRBV7-8
D: .
size: few
J: TRBJ1-2
CDR3: CASSQNTGAAEYGYTF
DNA: TGTGCCAGCAGCCAAAATACAGGCGCCGCTGAGTATGGCTACACCTTC

length: 15
V: TRBV28
D: TRBD1
size: .
J: TRBJ2-7
CDR3: CASSPGGASSYEQYF
DNA: TGTGCCAGCAGCCCAGGGGGCGCGAGCTCCTACGAGCAGTACTTC

length: 14
V: TRBV7-2
D: TRBD2
size: once
J: TRBJ2-7
CDR3: CASSSSGGPYEQYF
DNA: TGTGCCAGCAGCTCGAGCGGGGGACCGTACGAGCAGTACTTC

length: 13
V: TRBV14
D: .
size: few
J: TRBJ1-2
CDR3: CASSPLLSGGYTF
DNA: TGTGCCAGCAGCCCGTTACTTTCGGGGGGCTACACCTTC

length: 14
V: TRBV7-9
D: .
size: once
J: TRBJ1-3
CDR3: CASSFEGYGNTIYF
DNA: TGTGCCAGCAGCTTTGAGGGATATGGAAACACCATATATTTT

length: 15
V: TRBV5-1
D: TRBD1
size: .
J: TRBJ2-7
CDR3: CASSLGTGTSYEQYF
DNA: TGCGCCAGCAGCTTAGGGACAGGTACTTCCTACGAGCAGTACTTC

length: 17
V: TRBV5-4
D: TRBD1
size: .
J: TRBJ2-6
CDR3: CASSPGQGNSGANVLTF
DNA: TGTGCCAGCAGCCCGGGACAGGGAAACTCTGGGGCCAACGTCCTGACTTTC

length: 14
V: TRBV2
D: .
size: .
J: TRBJ1-2
CDR3: CASSERGGDYGYTF
DNA: TGTGCCAGCAGTGAGCGCGGGGGCGACTATGGCTACACCTTC

length: 15
V: TRBV18
D: TRBD1
size: few
J: TRBJ1-1
CDR3: CASSPGDSMNTEAFF
DNA: TGTGCCAGCTCACCGGGGGACAGTATGAACACTGAAGCTTTCTTT

length: 16
V: TRBV5-1
D: .
size: few
J: TRBJ2-3
CDR3: CASSLVPSLSTDTQYF
DNA: TGCGCCAGCAGCTTGGTCCCTAGCCTTAGCACAGATACGCAGTATTTT

length: 14
V: TRBV28
D: TRBD1
size: .
J: TRBJ1-5
CDR3: CASRGQTSNQPQHF
DNA: TGTGCCAGCAGGGGACAGACTAGCAATCAGCCCCAGCATTTT

length: 13
V: TRBV2
D: .
size: .
J: TRBJ2-2
CDR3: CASTRAGPGELFF
DNA: TGTGCCAGCACCCGAGCGGGTCCCGGGGAGCTGTTTTTT

length: 13
V: TRBV14
D: TRBD1
size: few
J: TRBJ1-1
CDR3: CASSRQGSDEAFF
DNA: TGTGCCAGCAGCAGACAGGGTTCGGATGAAGCTTTCTTT

length: 12
V: TRBV5-6
D: .
size: once
J: TRBJ2-7
CDR3: CASSRASYEQYF
DNA: TGTGCCAGCAGCCGAGCCTCCTACGAGCAGTACTTC

length: 14
V: TRBV6-5
D: TRBD1
size: .
J: TRBJ2-5
CDR3: CASSPQGFEETQYF
DNA: TGTGCCAGCAGCCCACAGGGGTTTGAAGAGACCCAGTACTTC

length: 16
V: TRBV5-1
D: .
size: .
J: TRBJ1-1
CDR3: CASSLSPGGLGTEAFF
DNA: TGCGCCAGCAGCTTGTCACCGGGGGGCCTGGGCACTGAAGCTTTCTTT

length: 19
V: TRBV5-6
D: .
size: .
J: TRBJ1-4
CDR3: CASTFGLSRTDTTNEKLFF
DNA: TGTGCCAGCACCTTTGGGCTCTCCCGGACAGATACAACTAATGAAAAACTGTTTTTT

length: 13
V: TRBV5-4
D: .
size: .
J: TRBJ1-4
CDR3: CASSLWGGEKLFF
DNA: TGTGCCAGCAGCTTGTGGGGGGGGGAAAAACTGTTTTTT

length: 15
V: TRBV5-1
D: TRBD1
size: .
J: TRBJ2-7
CDR3: CASTNEGTGKYEQYF
DNA: TGCGCCAGTACGAATGAAGGGACAGGGAAATACGAGCAGTACTTC

length: 16
V: TRBV13
D: TRBD1
size: .
J: TRBJ2-4
CDR3: CASSFKGAAAKNIQYF
DNA: TGTGCCAGCAGCTTCAAGGGGGCAGCAGCCAAAAACATTCAGTACTTC

length: 14
V: TRBV7-8
D: TRBD2
size: .
J: TRBJ2-2
CDR3: CASSRDYSTGELFF
DNA: TGTGCCAGCAGCCGGGACTACAGCACCGGGGAGCTGTTTTTT

length: 16
V: TRBV2
D: TRBD1
size: .
J: TRBJ2-2
CDR3: CASRGMTGGNTGELFF
DNA: TGTGCCAGCAGAGGAATGACAGGGGGAAACACCGGGGAGCTGTTTTTT

length: 11
V: TRBV29-1
D: .
size: .
J: TRBJ2-5
CDR3: CSVSGMETQYF
DNA: TGCAGCGTCTCGGGGATGGAGACCCAGTACTTC

length: 16
V: TRBV18
D: TRBD1
size: .
J: TRBJ1-4
CDR3: CASSPLRQGVVEKLFF
DNA: TGTGCCAGCTCACCCCTTAGACAGGGGGTCGTTGAAAAACTGTTTTTT

length: 15
V: TRBV7-6
D: TRBD1
size: .
J: TRBJ2-5
CDR3: CASTPSGQWGETQYF
DNA: TGTGCCAGCACCCCCTCGGGACAGTGGGGCGAGACCCAGTACTTC

length: 15
V: TRBV6-4
D: TRBD1
size: .
J: TRBJ2-2
CDR3: CASSLTGRDTGELFF
DNA: TGTGCCAGCAGTCTGACAGGGCGTGACACCGGGGAGCTGTTTTTT

length: 16
V: TRBV21-1
D: .
size: .
J: TRBJ2-2
CDR3: CASTKVAGENTGELFF
DNA: TGTGCCAGCACCAAAGTAGCGGGGGAGAACACCGGGGAGCTGTTTTTT

length: 15
V: TRBV5-4
D: TRBD1
size: .
J: TRBJ2-7
CDR3: CASSLRTGEAYEQYF
DNA: TGTGCCAGCAGCTTGCGGACAGGGGAGGCCTACGAGCAGTACTTC

length: 12
V: TRBV6-1
D: .
size: .
J: TRBJ1-1
CDR3: CASPRAGPEAFF
DNA: TGTGCCAGCCCACGCGCAGGGCCTGAAGCTTTCTTT